These 15 T cell receptor beta chains share one sample of origin, sequenced in a study of metastatic and nonmetastatic thyroid tumors. Prior to thyroid surgery, none of the patients had received any treatment. TCRdb re-called the PCR reads via MiXCR. The profile shows some 20,000 clones, roughly 36% of them singletons. Sequencing input: tumor tissue. Receptors were obtained from a female donor with papillary thyroid cancer or a benign thyroid nodule (not recorded which). Some clones in this sample may be carry-over from other donors' samples.

Only a few counts were recorded for this clone. This chain joins TRBV28 and TRBJ2-3; unclear D gene. Trimming removed 3 bases from V and 6 bases from J, with 4 bases in between. The CDR3 consists of 11 residues. CDR1 MDHEN and CDR2 SYDVKM come from the germline V gene. The DNA of the CDR3 is TGTGCCAGCAGTTTTACCGATACGCAGTATTTT. It encodes CASSFTDTQYF.

A few counts support this clone. The V gene is TRBV6-2 or TRBV6-3, the J gene TRBJ2-1; D may be TRBD1 or TRBD2 (5 bases each). The length of the CDR3 is 14 residues. The germline CDR1 and CDR2 sequences are MNHEY and SVGEGT. V lost 0 bases to trimming and J lost 9 bases, with 12 bases between them. In DNA form, the CDR3 reads TGTGCCAGCAGTTACTCCACGGGGCTTTTTGAGCAGTTCTTC. Amino acid sequence: CASSYSTGLFEQFF.

J is TRBJ1-2 and V is TRBV20-1, with D possibly being TRBD1 (5 bases). CDR1 is DFQATT and CDR2 is SNEGSKA in the germline V gene (reference sequence). V was shortened by 6 bases and J by 4 bases, with 12 bases between the two germline ends. This CDR3 contains 12 residues. The CDR3 sequence is CSARDGVYGYTF. CDR3 sequence (DNA): TGCAGTGCCCGGGACGGAGTCTATGGCTACACCTTC.

This chain joins TRBV5-1 and TRBJ2-7; 10 nucleotides match TRBD2. Germline CDR1 is SGHRS and CDR2 is YFSETQ. The CDR3 has 15 residues. The trim removed 4 bases at V and 2 bases at J, leaving 6 bases unmatched. The CDR3 coding sequence is TGCGCCAGCAGCAAAATAGCGGGGGGTACCTACGAGCAGTACTTC. It is translated as CASSKIAGGTYEQYF. Combining the CDR3 with reference TRBV5-1 and TRBJ2-7 gives the whole variable domain KAGVTQTPRYLIKTRGQQVTLSCSPISGHRSVSWYQQTPGQGLQFLFEYFSETQRNKGNFPGRFSGRQFSNSRSEMNVSTLELGDSALYLCASSKIAGGTYEQYFGPGTRLTVT.

CDR3 nucleotide sequence: TGTGCCAGCAGTTCACAGAAGGGTAGACGCGGGGCGTCCACAGATACGCAGTATTTT. This codes for CASSSQKGRRGASTDTQYF. This chain uses TRBV27 with TRBJ2-3; the D gene is possibly TRBD2 (6 bases). The length of the CDR3 is 19 residues. Germline V lookup: CDR1 MNHEY, CDR2 SMNVEV (reference sequence). V shed 4 bases and J shed 2 bases, with 25 bases lying between them.

The chain carries TRBV11-2 and TRBJ2-3; TRBD2 matches 10 bases. The CDR3 runs 15 residues. V was clipped by 4 bases and J by 4 bases; unmatched bases: 5. CDR1 is SGHAT, CDR2 FQNNGV, per germline. The CDR3, as DNA: TGTGCCAGCAGCTCCTCTAGCGGGAGCCCAGATACGCAGTATTTT. Its translation is CASSSSSGSPDTQYF.

This chain uses TRBV5-1 with TRBJ2-7, with 7 nucleotides matching TRBD2. V was clipped by 7 bases and J by 1 base; unmatched bases: 11. Germline V gene sequence: CDR1 SGHRS, CDR2 YFSETQ. The CDR3 loop spans 15 amino acids. The chain's CDR3 is CASAMRTSESYEQYF. The CDR3 DNA reads as TGCGCCAGCGCGATGCGTACTAGCGAGTCCTACGAGCAGTACTTC.

The chain combines TRBV11-1 with TRBJ2-5; 8 nucleotides align to TRBD1. The CDR3 is 14 amino acids. Unmatched junction bases numbered 6, after V lost 5 bases and J lost 4 bases. Germline V CDR1 and CDR2: SGHAT, FQDESV (reference sequence). As DNA, the CDR3 is TGTGCCAGCAGCATACAGGGGGGACGAGAGACCCAGTACTTC. As protein: CASSIQGGRETQYF.

The chain links TRBV4-1 to TRBJ2-6; D remains unclear. CDR1 is MGHRA, CDR2 YSYEKL, per germline. CDR3 length: 17 residues. V was trimmed by 2 bases and J by 0 bases, leaving 11 bases between them. In DNA form, the CDR3 reads TGCGCCAGCAGCCAACCTGGAAGGGCCTCTGGGGCCAACGTCCTGACTTTC. Its translation is CASSQPGRASGANVLTF.

In its sample, this clone was seen a few times. One end of the junction does not line up with germline, which may come from a read error. The DNA for the CDR3 is TGTGCCAGCACCCCAGGACTAGACCACACCGGGGAGCTTTTTTTT. Its translation is CASTPGLDHTGELFF. V and J are TRBV2 and TRBJ2-2, with 7 bases lining up with TRBD2. From germline, CDR1 is SNHLY and CDR2 FYNNEI. The CDR3 runs to 15 residues.

The CDR3 sequence is CASSLAGQGANEQFF. CDR3 DNA: TGCGCCAGCAGCTTGGCCGGGCAGGGGGCTAATGAGCAGTTCTTC. The chain links TRBV5-1 to TRBJ2-1, with 8 bases fitting TRBD1. The CDR3 totals 15 residues. V was clipped by 0 bases and J by 7 bases; unmatched bases: 6. The V gene's germline CDR1 is SGHRS and CDR2 YFSETQ.

This chain connects TRBV6-6 to TRBJ1-5; D ambiguous. The CDR3 consists of 15 residues. Germline assignment: CDR1 MNHNY and CDR2 SVGAGI (reference sequence). Trimming cost V 0 bases and J 2 bases, with 8 bases left between them. The DNA for the CDR3 is TGTGCCAGCAGTTACTCACATTCGGGCAATCAGCCCCAGCATTTT. Its translation is CASSYSHSGNQPQHF.

There are a few counts of this clone. The rearrangement uses TRBV7-2 and TRBJ1-2; D unclear. The CDR3 runs 12 residues. Germline CDR1 SGHTA, CDR2 FQGNSA. V was shortened by 3 bases and J by 8 bases, with 10 bases between the two germline ends. The DNA of the CDR3 is TGTGCCAGCAGCTTGGGTACGACCGGCTACACCTTC. Translating it yields CASSLGTTGYTF.

This chain joins TRBV20-1 and TRBJ2-7; tentative D call: TRBD2 (6 bases). This CDR3 spans 11 amino acids. From germline, CDR1 is DFQATT and CDR2 SNEGSKA (reference sequence). CDR3 coding DNA: TGCGCCCTGGAGGGGATGTACGAGCAGTACTTC. Protein sequence: CALEGMYEQYF.

This clone appeared a few times. The CDR3 loop reads CASSYKGDTQYF. In DNA form, the CDR3 reads TGTGCCAGCAGTTACAAGGGCGATACGCAGTATTTT. The rearrangement uses TRBV6-2 or TRBV6-3 and TRBJ2-3; D is ambiguous. The CDR3 has 12 residues. Germline loops: CDR1 MNHEY, CDR2 SVGEGT. With 2 bases removed from V and 6 bases from J, the gap between germline ends came to 6 bases.